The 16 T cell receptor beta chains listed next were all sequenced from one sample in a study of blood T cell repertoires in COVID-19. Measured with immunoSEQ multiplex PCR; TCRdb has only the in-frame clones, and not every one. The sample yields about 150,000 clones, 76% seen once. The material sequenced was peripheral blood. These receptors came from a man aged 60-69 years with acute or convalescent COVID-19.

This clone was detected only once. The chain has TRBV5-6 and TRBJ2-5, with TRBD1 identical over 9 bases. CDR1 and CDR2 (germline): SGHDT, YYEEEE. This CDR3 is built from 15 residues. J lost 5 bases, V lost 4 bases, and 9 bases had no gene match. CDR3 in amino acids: CASSPGTGGAETQYF. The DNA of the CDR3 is TGTGCCAGCAGCCCGGGTACAGGGGGCGCGGAGACCCAGTACTTC. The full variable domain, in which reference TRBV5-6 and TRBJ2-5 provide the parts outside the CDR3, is DAGVTQSPTHLIKTRGQQVTLRCSPKSGHDTVSWYQQALGQGPQFIFQYYEEEERQRGNFPDRFSGHQFPNYSSELNVNALLLGDSALYLCASSPGTGGAETQYFGPGTRLLVL.

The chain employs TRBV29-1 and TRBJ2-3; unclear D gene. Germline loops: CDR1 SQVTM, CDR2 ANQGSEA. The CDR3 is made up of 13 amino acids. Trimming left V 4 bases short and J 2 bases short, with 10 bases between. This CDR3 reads CSVAATYTDTQYF. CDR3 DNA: TGCAGCGTTGCTGCTACTTACACAGATACGCAGTATTTT.

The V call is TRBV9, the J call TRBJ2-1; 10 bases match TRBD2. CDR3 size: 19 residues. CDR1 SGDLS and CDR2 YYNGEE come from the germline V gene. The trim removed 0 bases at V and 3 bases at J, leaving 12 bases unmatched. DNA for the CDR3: TGTGCCAGCAGCGTAGCTACAGAGGGTAGCGGGAGGTACTACAATGAGCAGTTCTTC. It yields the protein CASSVATEGSGRYYNEQFF.

CDR3 DNA sequence: TGTGCCAGCAGCTTAGTCGCGGGAGCGTACAATGAGCAGTTCTTC. Translating gives CASSLVAGAYNEQFF. The V and J genes are TRBV7-2 and TRBJ2-1; 7 bases are shared with TRBD2. The length of the CDR3 is 15 residues. CDR1 is SGHTA, CDR2 FQGNSA, per germline. The trim removed 1 base at V and 4 bases at J, leaving 4 bases unmatched.

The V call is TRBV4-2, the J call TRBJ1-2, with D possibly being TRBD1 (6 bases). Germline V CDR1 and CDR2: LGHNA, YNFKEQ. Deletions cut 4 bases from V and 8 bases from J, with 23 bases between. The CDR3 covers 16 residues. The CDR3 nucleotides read TGTGCCAGCAGCCTAACCGGGACATCCTTACCTAAGGGCTACACCTTC. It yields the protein CASSLTGTSLPKGYTF.

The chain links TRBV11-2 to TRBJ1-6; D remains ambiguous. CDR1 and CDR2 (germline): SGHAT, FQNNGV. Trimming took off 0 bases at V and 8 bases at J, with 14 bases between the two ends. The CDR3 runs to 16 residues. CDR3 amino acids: CASSLDRVWEYSPLHF. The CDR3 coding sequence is TGTGCCAGCAGCTTAGATCGGGTTTGGGAGTATTCACCCCTCCACTTT.

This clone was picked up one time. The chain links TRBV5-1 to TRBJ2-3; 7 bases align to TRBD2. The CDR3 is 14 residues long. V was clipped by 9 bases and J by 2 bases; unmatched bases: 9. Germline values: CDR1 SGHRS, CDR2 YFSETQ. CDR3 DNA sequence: TGCGCCACCCGCCGGGACTACTACACAGATACGCAGTATTTT. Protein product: CATRRDYYTDTQYF.

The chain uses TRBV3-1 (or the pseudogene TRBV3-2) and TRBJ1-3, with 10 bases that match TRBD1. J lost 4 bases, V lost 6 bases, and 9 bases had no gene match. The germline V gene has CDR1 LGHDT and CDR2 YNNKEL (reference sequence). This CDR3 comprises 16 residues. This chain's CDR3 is CASSPTGTGVGNTIYF. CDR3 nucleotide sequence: TGTGCCAGCAGTCCAACCGGGACAGGGGTCGGAAACACCATATATTTT.

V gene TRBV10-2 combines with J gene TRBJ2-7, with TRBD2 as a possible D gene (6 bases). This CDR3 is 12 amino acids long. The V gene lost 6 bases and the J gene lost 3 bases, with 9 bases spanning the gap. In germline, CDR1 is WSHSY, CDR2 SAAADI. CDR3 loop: CASSPGGYEQYF. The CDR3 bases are TGCGCCAGCAGCCCCGGGGGCTACGAGCAGTACTTC.

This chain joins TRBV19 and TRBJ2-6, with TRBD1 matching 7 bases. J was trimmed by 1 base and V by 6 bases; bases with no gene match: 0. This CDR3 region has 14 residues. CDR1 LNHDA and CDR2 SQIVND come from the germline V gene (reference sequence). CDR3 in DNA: TGTGCCAGTAGACAGGGGTCTGGGGCCAACGTCCTGACTTTC. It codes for CASRQGSGANVLTF.

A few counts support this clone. CDR3 sequence (DNA): TGCGCCAGCAGCTTGGAGGCAGGGCGGTCTGGGGCCAACGTCCTGACTTTC. This encodes CASSLEAGRSGANVLTF. The rearrangement joins TRBV5-1 to TRBJ2-6, with D perhaps TRBD1 (5 bases). Trimming removed 0 bases at V and 1 base at J, with 11 bases between. This CDR3 spans 17 amino acids. Germline V gene sequence: CDR1 SGHRS, CDR2 YFSETQ.

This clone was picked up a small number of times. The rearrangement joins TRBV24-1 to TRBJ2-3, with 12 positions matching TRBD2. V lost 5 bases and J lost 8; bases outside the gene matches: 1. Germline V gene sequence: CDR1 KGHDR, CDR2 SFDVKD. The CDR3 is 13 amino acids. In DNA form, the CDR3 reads TGTGCCACCAGTGGACTAGCGGGAGTTACGCAGTATTTT. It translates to CATSGLAGVTQYF.

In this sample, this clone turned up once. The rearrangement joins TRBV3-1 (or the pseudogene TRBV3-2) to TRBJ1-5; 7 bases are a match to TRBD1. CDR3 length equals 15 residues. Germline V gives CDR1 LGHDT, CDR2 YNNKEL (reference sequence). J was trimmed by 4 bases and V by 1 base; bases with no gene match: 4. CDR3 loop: CASSQGAGGNQPQHF. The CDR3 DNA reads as TGTGCCAGCAGCCAAGGGGCAGGGGGTAATCAGCCCCAGCATTTT.

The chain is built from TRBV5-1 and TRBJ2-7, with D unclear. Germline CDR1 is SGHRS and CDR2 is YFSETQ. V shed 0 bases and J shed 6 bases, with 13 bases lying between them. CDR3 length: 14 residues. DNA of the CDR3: TGCGCCAGCAGCTTGGGGAGCAGTTCTCTCGAGCAGTACTTC. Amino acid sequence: CASSLGSSSLEQYF.

CDR3 in amino acids: CASEGGQGAGEQYF. CDR3 nucleotides: TGTGCCAGCGAGGGAGGACAGGGGGCGGGTGAGCAGTACTTC. This chain links TRBV7-9 with TRBJ2-7; 11 positions agree with TRBD1. Germline V gene lookup returns CDR1 SEHNR and CDR2 FQNEAQ (reference sequence). This CDR3 spans 14 amino acids. V lost 8 bases, J lost 7 bases, and 10 bases stayed unmatched.

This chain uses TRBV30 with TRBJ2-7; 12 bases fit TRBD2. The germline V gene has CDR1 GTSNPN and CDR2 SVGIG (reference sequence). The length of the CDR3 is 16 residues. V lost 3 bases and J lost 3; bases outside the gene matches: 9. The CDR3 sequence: CAWSRTSGNFHYEQYF. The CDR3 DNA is TGTGCCTGGAGCCGGACTAGCGGGAATTTTCACTACGAGCAGTACTTC.